Shown below are 23 T cell receptor beta chains from a single sample sequenced in a study of early T cells in non-severe SARS-CoV-2 infection. TCRdb itself ran the 5' RACE reads through MiXCR, one entry per CDR3 protein. Altogether under 70,000 distinct CDR3 sequences are present, 5.5% to 7% being singletons, with the ten largest covering less than 3.5%. Sequenced here: whole blood, sampled at baseline. All receptors derive from an adult who was a healthcare worker with PCR-confirmed SARS-CoV-2 infection or an uninfected control (not recorded which).

This clonotype was seen only once. The chain recombines TRBV20-1 with TRBJ2-7; D is possibly TRBD1 (6 bases). Germline lookup yields CDR1 DFQATT and CDR2 SNEGSKA (reference sequence). The CDR3 is made up of 14 amino acids. V lost 5 bases, J lost 4 bases, and 18 bases lay in between. CDR3 bases: TGCAGTGCTTACCCCCGGGACATGACTTACGAGCAGTACTTC. Translation gives CSAYPRDMTYEQYF.

This clonotype was recorded a few times. The chain's CDR3 is CASSFPRTDTQYF. As DNA, the CDR3 is TGTGCCAGCAGCTTCCCGCGGACAGATACGCAGTATTTT. The chain combines TRBV7-6 with TRBJ2-3; D is undetermined. Germline values: CDR1 SGHVS, CDR2 FNYEAQ. With 3 bases removed from V and 3 bases from J, the gap between germline ends came to 7 bases. This CDR3 has 13 residues.

The chain combines TRBV5-4 with TRBJ2-3, with TRBD2 matching over 11 bases. The CDR3 consists of 18 residues. V gave up 5 bases and J gave up 3 bases; unmatched junction bases: 14. Looked up from germline, CDR1 is SGHNT and CDR2 is YYREEE (reference sequence). The CDR3 nucleotides are TGTGCCAGCAGTCCCGTGGTAGCGGGAGGGAAGGGGACAGATACGCAGTATTTT. Protein sequence: CASSPVVAGGKGTDTQYF.

V usage is TRBV4-2 and J usage is TRBJ2-7; no clear D. The CDR3 spans 15 residues. Trimming stripped 1 base from V and 0 bases from J, with 10 bases between. Germline V CDR1 and CDR2: LGHNA, YNFKEQ. DNA for the CDR3: TGTGCCAGCAGCCAAGGGTCAGTTGACTCCTACGAGCAGTACTTC. Translated: CASSQGSVDSYEQYF.

The chain couples TRBV27 to TRBJ2-7, with TRBD2 matching over 10 bases. CDR3 size: 15 residues. V was pared by 2 bases and J by 6 bases, with 7 bases of the junction left unmatched. The germline V gene has CDR1 MNHEY and CDR2 SMNVEV (reference sequence). CDR3 sequence: CASSLTPSGRPEQYF. For the CDR3, the DNA is TGTGCCAGCAGTTTAACCCCTAGCGGGAGACCCGAGCAGTACTTC.

The table lists this clonotype with a few counts. The chain couples TRBV19 to TRBJ2-1, with 9 bases fitting TRBD2. The trim removed 8 bases at V and 6 bases at J, leaving 11 bases unmatched. Germline V gene data show CDR1 as LNHDA and CDR2 as SQIVND (reference sequence). The CDR3 runs 15 residues. CDR3 DNA sequence: TGTGCCAGTTGGGACGGTAGCGGGAGTATCAATGAGCAGTTCTTC. Translation gives CASWDGSGSINEQFF.

This clonotype was detected a few times. The rearrangement joins TRBV30 to TRBJ2-3; 7 nucleotides line up with TRBD1. V trimming: 1 base; J trimming: 2 bases; junction bases outside the gene matches: 3. This CDR3 is 14 amino acids long. Germline V CDR1 and CDR2: GTSNPN, SVGIG (reference sequence). The DNA for the CDR3 is TGTGCCTGGAGTGAGGGACAGATCACAGATACGCAGTATTTT. Its protein product is CAWSEGQITDTQYF. Together with reference TRBV30 and TRBJ2-3, the CDR3 gives the full variable domain: SQTIHQWPATLVQPVGSPLSLECTVEGTSNPNLYWYRQAAGRGLQLLFYSVGIGQISSEVPQNLSASRPQDRQFILSSKKLLLSDSGFYLCAWSEGQITDTQYFGPGTRLTVL.

In its sample, this clonotype was seen many times. The chain combines TRBV6-2 or TRBV6-3 with TRBJ2-7; 10 bases align to TRBD1. Germline CDR1 reads MNHEY; CDR2 reads SVGEGT. There are 14 residues in the CDR3. V shed 7 bases, J shed 4 bases, and the junction held 7 bases outside the gene matches. CDR3 sequence: CASKAGTGVYEQYF. CDR3 DNA sequence: TGTGCCAGCAAAGCCGGGACAGGGGTGTACGAGCAGTACTTC.

This clonotype was seen only a few times. The chain combines TRBV7-2 with TRBJ1-5, with D possibly being TRBD1 (5 bases). The CDR3 sequence is 15 residues long. The germline gives CDR1 SGHTA, CDR2 FQGNSA. Trimming took 2 bases from V and 5 from J, leaving 13 bases between them. The CDR3 nucleotides read TGTGCCAGCAGCTTAATGGGGGTCTCCCATCAGCCCCAGCATTTT. Residues: CASSLMGVSHQPQHF.

Many counts were recorded for this clonotype. V gene TRBV29-1 combines with J gene TRBJ2-7; D unresolved. CDR3 size: 13 residues. The V gene's germline CDR1 is SQVTM and CDR2 ANQGSEA. V lost 7 bases and J lost 0, with 13 bases in between. Here the CDR3 DNA reads TGCAGCGCCACGGACGGAAGCTCCTACGAGCAGTACTTC. This gives the protein CSATDGSSYEQYF.

This clonotype has only a few counts. The gene calls are TRBV5-6 and TRBJ1-2; unclear D gene. The CDR3 contains 14 residues. Deletions cut 0 bases from V and 5 bases from J, with 11 bases between. CDR1 is SGHDT, CDR2 YYEEEE, per germline. The CDR3 protein is CASSLGGSTYGYTF. The CDR3 DNA is TGTGCCAGCAGCTTGGGCGGCAGCACTTATGGCTACACCTTC.

A word on this clonotype: A read error is possible here, since a much larger clone lies one base away. The chain employs TRBV29-1 and TRBJ2-3; D is unclear. The germline V and J ends were trimmed by 3 bases and 7 bases, with 17 bases remaining between them. Germline CDR1 and CDR2: SQVTM and ANQGSEA. The CDR3 covers 14 residues. CDR3 nucleotides: TGCAGCGTTGAGAAGGTAACACAAGCACATACGCAGTATTTT. It translates to CSVEKVTQAHTQYF.

V usage is TRBV5-1 and J usage is TRBJ2-7; 8 positions agree with TRBD2. Germline V lookup: CDR1 SGHRS, CDR2 YFSETQ. V was clipped by 3 bases and J by 0 bases; unmatched bases: 14. This CDR3 spans 18 amino acids. Here the CDR3 reads CASSWARASGSISYEQYF. The CDR3 DNA reads TGCGCCAGCAGCTGGGCGCGGGCTAGCGGGTCCATCTCCTACGAGCAGTACTTC.

This clonotype was counted many times. V and J are TRBV29-1 and TRBJ2-1, with D maybe TRBD1 (6 bases). V was trimmed by 7 bases and J by 0 bases, leaving 19 bases between them. This CDR3 spans 16 amino acids. Germline V CDR1 and CDR2: SQVTM, ANQGSEA. The CDR3 bases are TGCAGCGCCCGATCCCAGGGGACAAGCTCCTACAATGAGCAGTTCTTC. It is translated as CSARSQGTSSYNEQFF.

This clonotype has at least ten counts. This rearrangement joins TRBV12-3 or TRBV12-4 to TRBJ2-1; D may correspond to TRBD1 or TRBD2 (5 bases each). The CDR3 has 15 residues. Trimming cost V 4 bases and J 6 bases, with 16 bases left between them. Here the CDR3 DNA reads TGTGCCAGCAGTTCAGGGACCTGGCTTAGCAATGAGCAGTTCTTC. This encodes CASSSGTWLSNEQFF.

The sample holds many counts of this clonotype. The genes are TRBV28 and TRBJ2-5, with TRBD1 identical over 7 bases. This CDR3 is built from 16 residues. V trimming: 5 bases; J trimming: 7 bases; junction bases outside the gene matches: 16. Germline V gene sequence: CDR1 MDHEN, CDR2 SYDVKM. The CDR3 protein is CASSTTVRDSRGTQYF. The CDR3 bases are TGTGCCAGCAGTACCACAGTACGGGACAGCCGTGGGACCCAGTACTTC.

This clonotype has more than one count but fewer than ten. The chain's CDR3 is CASRDTGELFF. The CDR3 nucleotides are TGCGCCAGCAGAGACACCGGGGAGCTGTTTTTT. This rearrangement joins TRBV5-1 to TRBJ2-2; no clear D. The V and J ends lost 5 bases and 3 bases respectively, with 2 bases between them. The CDR3 contains 11 residues. Germline loops: CDR1 SGHRS, CDR2 YFSETQ.

This clonotype has at least ten counts. The chain is built from TRBV7-2 and TRBJ2-7; the D gene is possibly TRBD1 (5 bases). The CDR3 has 14 amino acids. Deletions cut 5 bases from V and 0 bases from J, with 11 bases between. Germline CDR1 and CDR2: SGHTA and FQGNSA. CDR3 coding DNA: TGTGCCAGCAGCCCAGGGATTAGCTCCTACGAGCAGTACTTC. Translated, it gives CASSPGISSYEQYF.

This clonotype occurred many times. The chain has TRBV20-1 and TRBJ1-1; TRBD1 matches at 8 bases. J gave up 1 base and V 4 bases, and 5 bases lay outside the gene matches. This CDR3 contains 14 residues. CDR1 is DFQATT, CDR2 SNEGSKA, per germline (reference sequence). DNA of the CDR3: TGCAGTGCTAACAGGGGGGCAAGGAACACTGAAGCTTTCTTT. Its protein product is CSANRGARNTEAFF.

In its sample, this clonotype was seen many times. The rearrangement uses TRBV20-1 and TRBJ2-5; no reliable D call. The germline V and J ends were trimmed by 3 bases and 1 base, with 6 bases remaining between them. The CDR3 contains 12 residues. Germline CDR1 reads DFQATT; CDR2 reads SNEGSKA (reference sequence). The CDR3 loop is CSASRTQETQYF. For the CDR3, the DNA is TGCAGTGCTAGTAGGACCCAAGAGACCCAGTACTTC.

This clonotype was found a few times. The CDR3 region is CASSHHTTDTQYF. DNA of the CDR3: TGTGCCAGCAGCCATCACACCACAGATACGCAGTATTTT. This sequence joins TRBV27 and TRBJ2-3; no firm D call. The CDR3 has 13 amino acids. V gave up 6 bases and J gave up 2 bases, with 9 bases separating them. CDR1 and CDR2 from the germline V gene are MNHEY and SMNVEV (reference sequence).

This clonotype was counted ten times or more. CDR3: CSVESASGSYEQFF. The DNA for the CDR3 is TGCAGCGTCGAGTCGGCTAGCGGGAGTTATGAGCAGTTCTTC. The chain couples TRBV29-1 to TRBJ2-1, with 10 bases lining up with TRBD2. The CDR3 contains 14 residues. Germline assignment: CDR1 SQVTM and CDR2 ANQGSEA. V dropped 6 bases and J dropped 8; count of bases not matched to a gene: 10.

This clonotype was counted ten times or more. The V and J genes are TRBV27 and TRBJ2-7; TRBD1 matches 10 bases. The V segment lost 4 bases and the J segment 4 bases; nucleotides outside the gene matches: 4. The CDR3 runs to 14 residues. CDR1 and CDR2 (germline): MNHEY, SMNVEV (reference sequence). This chain's CDR3 is CASSSRTGGYEQYF. CDR3 DNA sequence: TGTGCCAGCAGTTCCCGGACAGGGGGGTACGAGCAGTACTTC.